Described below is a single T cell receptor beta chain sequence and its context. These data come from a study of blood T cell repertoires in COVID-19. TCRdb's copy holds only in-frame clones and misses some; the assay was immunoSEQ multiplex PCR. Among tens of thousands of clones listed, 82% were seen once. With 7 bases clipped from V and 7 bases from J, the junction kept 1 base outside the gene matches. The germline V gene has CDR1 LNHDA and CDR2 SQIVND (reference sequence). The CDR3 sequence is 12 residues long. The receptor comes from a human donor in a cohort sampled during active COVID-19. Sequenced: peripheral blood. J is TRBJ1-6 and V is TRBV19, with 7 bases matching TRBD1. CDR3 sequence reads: CASMGQNSPLHF. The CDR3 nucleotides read TGTGCCAGTATGGGACAGAATTCACCCCTCCACTTT.